One and the same sample provided the 23 T cell receptor beta chains below, sequenced in a study of post-analysis software for immune sequencing data. Overall study findings and caveats: With TRBV5-6, TRBV5-1 and TRBV20-1 included, about five TRBV segments were more frequent in patients than in controls.

Built from TCR beta cDNA, the libraries had unique molecular identifiers in them. MiXCR, applied by TCRdb to the PCR reads, yields one record per CDR3 protein. This table has some 450,000 distinct CDR3 sequences, roughly 45% appearing once. Antigens of these TCRs are unknown. Sequenced material: blood. The receptors derive from a girl aged 5 to 17 with multiple sclerosis.

V and J are TRBV28 and TRBJ2-7; D is ambiguous. In germline, CDR1 is MDHEN, CDR2 SYDVKM. The length of the CDR3 is 10 residues. V lost 7 bases to trimming and J lost 5 bases, with 6 bases between them. CDR3 DNA: TGTGCCAGCACCAAGAACGAGCAGTACGTC. Translating gives CASTKNEQYV.

The V call is TRBV15, the J call TRBJ2-1; unclear D gene. V gave up 5 bases and J gave up 4 bases, with 15 bases separating them. The length of the CDR3 is 15 residues. Germline V gene sequence: CDR1 LNHNV, CDR2 YYDKDF (reference sequence). DNA for the CDR3: TGTGCCACCAGCGCCCGACGAGAAGGGTACAATGAGCAGTTCTTC. The encoded protein is CATSARREGYNEQFF.

The chain links TRBV6-5 to TRBJ1-1, with 8 bases aligning to TRBD1. V shed 5 bases, J shed 3 bases, and the junction held 8 bases outside the gene matches. The length of the CDR3 is 15 residues. Germline values: CDR1 MNHEY, CDR2 SVGAGI. The DNA for the CDR3 is TGTGCCAGCAGTCGGACAGGGATGGCGGACACTGAAGCTTTCTTT. It yields the protein CASSRTGMADTEAFF.

This clonotype has just a few counts. The chain joins TRBV7-9 to TRBJ2-7; 9 bases are a match to TRBD1. Trimming cost V 1 base and J 1 base; bases outside gene matches: 8. The CDR3 covers 17 residues. CDR1 is SEHNR, CDR2 FQNEAQ, per germline (reference sequence). The DNA of the CDR3 is TGTGCCAGCAGCTTAGTGGGACAGGGCCCAGATTCCTACGAGCAGTACTTC. Translating gives CASSLVGQGPDSYEQYF. The full variable domain, its missing parts supplied by reference TRBV7-9 and TRBJ2-7, is DTGVSQNPRHKITKRGQNVTFRCDPISEHNRLYWYRQTLGQGPEFLTYFQNEAQLEKSRLLSDRFSAERPKGSFSTLEIQRTEQGDSAMYLCASSLVGQGPDSYEQYFGPGTRLTVT.

The V call is TRBV29-1, the J call TRBJ2-7; TRBD2 might be the D (5 bases). Trimming removed 7 bases at V and 1 base at J, with 17 bases between. Germline V lookup: CDR1 SQVTM, CDR2 ANQGSEA. The CDR3 is 14 amino acids. The CDR3 loop reads CSASRRTGSYEQYF. The CDR3, as DNA: TGCAGCGCCTCCCGTAGGACGGGATCCTACGAGCAGTACTTC.

The rearrangement links TRBV19 to TRBJ2-5, with TRBD2 matching over 14 bases. The CDR3 contains 16 residues. Losses at the gene ends were 3 bases for V and 11 bases for J; bases not matched to a gene: 11. CDR1 LNHDA and CDR2 SQIVND come from the germline V gene (reference sequence). The CDR3 protein is CASSIRGTSGSFEQYF. CDR3 DNA: TGTGCCAGTAGTATCCGTGGGACTAGCGGGAGTTTTGAGCAGTACTTC.

V and J are TRBV20-1 and TRBJ2-1, with 8 bases lining up with TRBD1. Looked up from germline, CDR1 is DFQATT and CDR2 is SNEGSKA (reference sequence). J gave up 6 bases and V 5 bases, and 6 bases lay outside the gene matches. This CDR3 has 13 amino acids. The CDR3 region has the DNA TGCAGTGCTGGACAGGGTACACGCAATGAGCAGTTCTTC. Amino acid sequence: CSAGQGTRNEQFF.

The chain is built from TRBV20-1 and TRBJ2-1; 7 bases are shared with TRBD2. V lost 6 bases and J lost 10; bases outside the gene matches: 15. This CDR3 comprises 14 residues. CDR1 is DFQATT and CDR2 is SNEGSKA in the germline V gene (reference sequence). The CDR3 protein is CSAPAAGKRDEQFF. CDR3 in DNA: TGCAGTGCCCCAGCCGCGGGGAAGCGGGACGAGCAGTTCTTC.

The V gene is TRBV20-1, the J gene TRBJ2-5; 10 bases align to TRBD2. CDR3 size: 14 residues. Trimming took 5 bases from V and 4 from J; bases not matched to a gene: 7. Per germline, CDR1 DFQATT and CDR2 SNEGSKA (reference sequence). The CDR3 region is CSALISGRRETQYF. The CDR3 DNA sequence: TGCAGTGCTCTCATTAGCGGGAGGCGAGAGACCCAGTACTTC.

The chain recombines TRBV5-5 with TRBJ2-5, with 14 bases identical to TRBD2. The length of the CDR3 is 16 residues. V lost 2 bases and J lost 4; bases outside the gene matches: 4. CDR1 SGHKS and CDR2 YYEKEE come from the germline V gene (reference sequence). The CDR3 DNA reads as TGTGCCAGCAGCTTACCGGGACTAGCGGGAGTAGAGACCCAGTACTTC. It translates to CASSLPGLAGVETQYF.

The chain couples TRBV28 to TRBJ1-2, with 11 bases aligning to TRBD1. The CDR3 has 14 amino acids. V dropped 3 bases and J dropped 5; count of bases not matched to a gene: 2. CDR1 and CDR2 from the germline V gene are MDHEN and SYDVKM. The CDR3 sequence is CASSFRDRGYGYTF. CDR3 coding DNA: TGTGCCAGCAGTTTCCGGGACAGGGGGTATGGCTACACCTTC.

The V and J genes are TRBV19 and TRBJ2-7, with D uncertain. The CDR3 consists of 15 residues. The germline V gene has CDR1 LNHDA and CDR2 SQIVND (reference sequence). The V and J ends lost 3 bases and 0 bases respectively, with 12 bases between them. CDR3 in amino acids: CASSMLGDFSYEQYF. CDR3 sequence (DNA): TGTGCCAGTAGTATGCTAGGAGATTTCTCCTACGAGCAGTACTTC.

V usage is TRBV24-1 and J usage is TRBJ2-5; tentative D call: TRBD1 (6 bases). Germline CDR1 reads KGHDR; CDR2 reads SFDVKD. Trimming stripped 1 base from V and 3 bases from J, with 8 bases between. The CDR3 has 14 amino acids. The CDR3 DNA reads TGTGCCACCAGTGATTTTGCAGGGGAAGAGACCCAGTACTTC. Translating gives CATSDFAGEETQYF.

This clonotype appeared a few times. The chain employs TRBV20-1 and TRBJ2-5, with TRBD2 identical over 9 bases. J gave up 5 bases and V 5 bases, and 6 bases lay outside the gene matches. Germline CDR1 and CDR2: DFQATT and SNEGSKA (reference sequence). CDR3 size: 13 residues. CDR3 sequence: CSASRSGGETQYF. The DNA for the CDR3 is TGCAGTGCTTCACGCAGCGGGGGGGAGACCCAGTACTTC.

The chain links TRBV6-5 to TRBJ2-7; 9 bases fit TRBD1. The CDR3 length is 14 residues. V shed 6 bases, J shed 3 bases, and the junction held 6 bases outside the gene matches. Germline lookup yields CDR1 MNHEY and CDR2 SVGAGI. For the CDR3, the DNA is TGTGCCAGCAGGCGGGGACAGGGTGTCTACGAGCAGTACTTC. This translates into CASRRGQGVYEQYF.

The genes are TRBV29-1 and TRBJ2-1; the D is unclear. Germline V CDR1 and CDR2: SQVTM, ANQGSEA. This CDR3 spans 13 amino acids. Trimming took off 1 base at V and 2 bases at J, with 6 bases between the two ends. DNA for the CDR3: TGCAGCGTTGAAGGGAACCCCTACAATGAGCAGTTCTTC. It specifies CSVEGNPYNEQFF.

This clonotype was recorded a few times. V is TRBV2 and J is TRBJ2-7, with TRBD1 matching over 7 bases. Losses at the gene ends were 7 bases for V and 7 bases for J; bases not matched to a gene: 13. Germline V lookup: CDR1 SNHLY, CDR2 FYNNEI. This CDR3 comprises 14 residues. CDR3 loop: CASKTDRDAPEQYF. In DNA, the CDR3 is TGTGCCAGCAAAACCGACAGGGATGCTCCGGAGCAGTACTTC.

This clonotype was recorded a few times. The chain has TRBV20-1 and TRBJ2-3; D gene unclear. Germline loops: CDR1 DFQATT, CDR2 SNEGSKA (reference sequence). V lost 4 bases, J lost 2 bases, and 13 bases lay in between. The CDR3 has 14 residues. CDR3 sequence reads: CSAKRILFTDTQYF. CDR3 sequence (DNA): TGCAGTGCTAAAAGGATTTTATTCACAGATACGCAGTATTTT.

The chain has TRBV28 and TRBJ2-7; D ambiguous. CDR3 size: 11 residues. The germline V gene encodes CDR1 MDHEN and CDR2 SYDVKM. V was trimmed by 6 bases and J by 4 bases, leaving 7 bases between them. The CDR3 DNA reads TGTGCCAGCAGGGACCGTTACGAGCAGTACTTC. It translates to CASRDRYEQYF.

This rearrangement joins TRBV25-1 to TRBJ1-1; 7 nucleotides match TRBD1. Germline CDR1 and CDR2: MGHDK and SYGVNS. This CDR3 comprises 14 residues. The J segment lost 4 bases and the V segment lost 6 bases, leaving 8 bases of the junction unmatched. DNA for the CDR3: TGTGCCAGCAGCCCAGGGGGACTGGTCACTGAAGCTTTCTTT. This encodes CASSPGGLVTEAFF.

This clonotype has just a few counts. V is TRBV7-2 and J is TRBJ2-1; D is possibly TRBD2 (5 bases). Germline assignment: CDR1 SGHTA and CDR2 FQGNSA. Trimming removed 5 bases from V and 8 bases from J, with 10 bases in between. The CDR3 loop spans 12 amino acids. In DNA form, the CDR3 reads TGTGCCAGCAGCCATAGCGTACATGAGCAGTTCTTC. Its translation is CASSHSVHEQFF.

The CDR3 reads CASSREGQGNQPQHF. DNA of the CDR3: TGTGCCAGCAGTAGAGAAGGTCAGGGCAATCAGCCCCAGCATTTT. The rearrangement uses TRBV27 and TRBJ1-5; D is ambiguous. Per germline, CDR1 MNHEY and CDR2 SMNVEV (reference sequence). Trimming cost V 5 bases and J 2 bases, with 13 bases left between them. This CDR3 contains 15 residues.

The chain uses TRBV7-2 and TRBJ2-7; unclear D gene. The CDR3 totals 14 residues. The V and J ends lost 1 base and 1 base respectively, with 8 bases between them. Germline CDR1 and CDR2: SGHTA and FQGNSA. The CDR3 here is CASSLGEESYEQYF. DNA of the CDR3: TGTGCCAGCAGCTTAGGAGAGGAATCCTACGAGCAGTACTTC.